The next 16 T cell receptor beta chains were all read from a single sample in a study of blood T cell repertoires in COVID-19. Sequencing was performed with immunoSEQ multiplex PCR; in TCRdb, only in-frame clones are kept and a portion is missing. The table has 400,000 to 450,000 clones, 88% seen once. Sequenced material: peripheral blood. All receptors derive from a woman between 50 and 59 years old with COVID-19, enrolled during active disease.

The rearrangement uses TRBV11-3 and TRBJ1-1; unclear D gene. Germline loops: CDR1 SGHNT, CDR2 YENEEA. The V gene lost 1 base and the J gene lost 9 bases, with 18 bases spanning the gap. This CDR3 has 15 residues. CDR3 in DNA: TGTGCCAGCAGCTTAGGCTTGGTAAATGAAGAGAAAGCTTTCTTT. Translation gives CASSLGLVNEEKAFF.

The chain recombines TRBV19 with TRBJ1-5, with D perhaps matching TRBD1 (5 bases). Germline V CDR1 and CDR2: LNHDA, SQIVND (reference sequence). There are 13 residues in the CDR3. V was cut by 9 bases and J by 2 bases, with 11 bases left in between. CDR3 nucleotide sequence: TGTGCCAGCAGGGCGGCAGGCAATCAGCCCCAGCATTTT. It is translated as CASRAAGNQPQHF.

This rearrangement joins TRBV10-2 to TRBJ1-6; possibly TRBD1 for D (5 bases). CDR1 WSHSY and CDR2 SAAADI come from the germline V gene. V lost 9 bases, J lost 6 bases, and 18 bases lay in between. This CDR3 spans 15 amino acids. This CDR3 is CASALFQGFNSPLHF. The CDR3 DNA follows: TGCGCCAGTGCCCTATTTCAGGGCTTTAATTCACCCCTCCACTTT.

The V and J genes are TRBV30 and TRBJ1-2, with D possibly TRBD1 on 5 matching bases. Per germline, CDR1 GTSNPN and CDR2 SVGIG (reference sequence). V lost 0 bases to trimming and J lost 7 bases, with 12 bases between them. CDR3 length: 13 residues. The CDR3 region is CAWSVEGDGGYTF. The CDR3 bases are TGTGCCTGGAGTGTGGAAGGGGATGGTGGCTACACCTTC.

This chain links TRBV30 with TRBJ1-2; 8 bases fit TRBD1. CDR1 GTSNPN and CDR2 SVGIG come from the germline V gene (reference sequence). CDR3 length equals 12 residues. The junction had 6 bases not matched to a gene; V was cut back by 4 bases and J by 8 bases. The CDR3 sequence: CAWILQGDGYTF. The CDR3 coding sequence is TGTGCCTGGATCCTACAGGGGGACGGCTACACCTTC.

In this sample, this clone turned up a few times. The chain joins TRBV6-5 to TRBJ1-5; D call uncertain. Trimming took off 7 bases at V and 0 bases at J, with 13 bases between the two ends. The CDR3 runs to 15 residues. Germline V lookup: CDR1 MNHEY, CDR2 SVGAGI. CDR3 loop: CASKTREYSNQPQHF. The CDR3 DNA reads TGTGCCAGCAAGACACGGGAGTATAGCAATCAGCCCCAGCATTTT.

The chain recombines TRBV9 with TRBJ2-6, with 8 bases identical to TRBD1. With 2 bases clipped from V and 0 bases from J, the junction kept 1 base outside the gene matches. The CDR3 length is 16 residues. Germline CDR1 SGDLS, CDR2 YYNGEE. CDR3 sequence: CASSVGQGSGANVLTF. DNA for the CDR3: TGTGCCAGCAGCGTTGGACAGGGCTCTGGGGCCAACGTCCTGACTTTC. Looking up the rest from reference TRBV9 and TRBJ2-6 gives the full variable domain: DSGVTQTPKHLITATGQRVTLRCSPRSGDLSVYWYQQSLDQGLQFLIQYYNGEERAKGNILERFSAQQFPDLHSELNLSSLELGDSALYFCASSVGQGSGANVLTFGAGSRLTVL.

The chain couples TRBV5-1 to TRBJ2-3; 8 bases map to TRBD2. Germline values: CDR1 SGHRS, CDR2 YFSETQ. This CDR3 region has 16 residues. V trimming: 0 bases; J trimming: 2 bases; junction bases outside the gene matches: 5. This CDR3 is CASSLERGGVTDTQYF. The DNA for the CDR3 is TGCGCCAGCAGCTTGGAACGGGGGGGTGTCACAGATACGCAGTATTTT.

This clone was recorded only once. A junction end diverges from the germline sequence, so it may reflect a read error. The chain uses TRBV18 and TRBJ1-4; no clear D. Germline V CDR1 and CDR2: KGHSH, LQKENI. The CDR3 length is 13 residues. The CDR3 sequence is CASSPEGEEKLFF. CDR3 in DNA: TGTGCCAGTTCACCAGAGGGCGAGGAAAAACTGTTTTTT.

This clone was recorded only once. This chain connects TRBV6-5 to TRBJ2-7, with 7 nucleotides matching TRBD1. V was clipped by 6 bases and J by 3 bases; unmatched bases: 11. CDR3 length: 15 residues. CDR1 is MNHEY and CDR2 is SVGAGI in the germline V gene. CDR3 bases: TGTGCCAGCAGCGCAGGGGGTACTCCCCGCTACGAGCAGTACTTC. It codes for CASSAGGTPRYEQYF.

The J gene is TRBJ2-4, the V gene TRBV2; TRBD1 matches at 11 bases. Germline V CDR1 and CDR2: SNHLY, FYNNEI. The CDR3 has 15 amino acids. V shed 7 bases, J shed 0 bases, and the junction held 2 bases outside the gene matches. CDR3 sequence: CASTGQGVAKNIQYF. DNA for the CDR3: TGTGCCAGCACGGGACAGGGGGTAGCCAAAAACATTCAGTACTTC.

This clone was detected only once. The chain is built from TRBV6-6 and TRBJ2-1; 10 bases are a match to TRBD2. Germline CDR1 and CDR2: MNHNY and SVGAGI (reference sequence). The junction had 8 bases not matched to a gene; V was cut back by 6 bases and J by 6 bases. The CDR3 runs to 15 residues. The CDR3 nucleotides read TGTGCCAGCAGCACCTCCGGGACTAGCGCCAATGAGCAGTTCTTC. Amino acid sequence: CASSTSGTSANEQFF.

This chain uses TRBV23-1 with TRBJ1-1, with 9 positions matching TRBD1. TRBV23-1 is classed as an ORF, of uncertain function. J gave up 5 bases and V 4 bases, and 5 bases lay outside the gene matches. The CDR3 runs 14 residues. The CDR3: CASSLQGAWTEAFF. The CDR3 DNA follows: TGCGCCAGCAGTCTACAGGGGGCGTGGACTGAAGCTTTCTTT.

The chain's CDR3 is CATTSGTRGYTF. The CDR3 coding sequence is TGTGCCACCACGTCCGGGACTAGAGGCTACACCTTC. The chain carries TRBV12-3 or TRBV12-4 and TRBJ1-2; maybe TRBD1 (5 bases). The V gene lost 10 bases and the J gene lost 8 bases, with 17 bases spanning the gap. The CDR3 consists of 12 residues.

The gene calls are TRBV27 and TRBJ1-2; tentatively, D is TRBD1 (5 bases). The CDR3 contains 14 residues. Looked up from germline, CDR1 is MNHEY and CDR2 is SMNVEV (reference sequence). Trimming removed 6 bases from V and 5 bases from J, with 16 bases in between. The CDR3 DNA reads as TGTGCCAGCAGAACAGGCGCTCGTCCATATGGCTACACCTTC. It specifies CASRTGARPYGYTF.

The chain couples TRBV30 to TRBJ2-6; D is possibly TRBD1 (6 bases). V lost 2 bases and J lost 0, with 14 bases in between. Germline assignment: CDR1 GTSNPN and CDR2 SVGIG (reference sequence). The CDR3 contains 17 residues. The CDR3 is CAWSNRDIGSGANVLTF. The CDR3 DNA follows: TGTGCCTGGAGTAATAGGGACATAGGCTCTGGGGCCAACGTCCTGACTTTC.